These 16 T cell receptor beta chains were all obtained from the same sample, sequenced in a study of OX40 agonist ivuxolimab in advanced cancers. Method: immunoSEQ multiplex PCR; TCRdb's copy keeps in-frame clones and lacks some. The data hold about 10,000 clones, with roughly 63% observed a single time. Here the sequenced sample was CD4+ or CD8+ T cells sorted from blood, taken in a trial of the OX40 agonist ivuxolimab. Receptors were obtained from an adult with an advanced solid tumor such as melanoma, head and neck, liver or kidney cancer.

This rearrangement joins TRBV27 to TRBJ1-5; D unresolved. Looked up from germline, CDR1 is MNHEY and CDR2 is SMNVEV (reference sequence). The CDR3 is 14 amino acids. Between the trimmed V and J ends, which lost 4 bases and 2 bases, there was a span of 9 bases. The CDR3 here is CASSSLIGNQPQHF. For the CDR3, the DNA is TGTGCCAGCAGTTCCCTTATCGGCAATCAGCCCCAGCATTTT.

The rearrangement links TRBV19 to TRBJ1-1; D perhaps matches TRBD1 (5 bases). The CDR3 spans 16 residues. V lost 0 bases and J lost 0, with 11 bases in between. Per the germline V gene, CDR1 is LNHDA and CDR2 is SQIVND (reference sequence). The CDR3 nucleotides are TGTGCCAGTAGTATAGATAGGGGAGGAGTGAACACTGAAGCTTTCTTT. This encodes CASSIDRGGVNTEAFF.

The genes are TRBV19 and TRBJ2-7, with TRBD2 matching 11 bases. The junction had 7 bases not matched to a gene; V was cut back by 3 bases and J by 6 bases. Germline V gene sequence: CDR1 LNHDA, CDR2 SQIVND (reference sequence). This CDR3 is 15 amino acids long. The CDR3: CASSIYSGRAGEQYF. The CDR3 coding sequence is TGTGCCAGTAGTATCTATAGCGGGAGGGCCGGCGAGCAGTACTTC.

This clone was found a few times. The genes are TRBV5-4 and TRBJ1-1; the match to TRBD1 covers 9 bases. V lost 4 bases to trimming and J lost 5 bases; unmatched junction nucleotides: 9. The CDR3 is made up of 15 amino acids. Looked up from germline, CDR1 is SGHNT and CDR2 is YYREEE (reference sequence). CDR3 in amino acids: CASSDSGTGYTEAFF. The CDR3, as DNA: TGTGCCAGCAGCGATTCCGGGACAGGGTATACTGAAGCTTTCTTT.

The chain's CDR3 is CASSLIQGLDTEAFF. The CDR3 DNA reads TGTGCCAGCAGCTTAATTCAGGGGCTGGACACTGAAGCTTTCTTT. The rearrangement links TRBV11-2 to TRBJ1-1; maybe TRBD1 (6 bases). CDR1 SGHAT and CDR2 FQNNGV come from the germline V gene. V shed 2 bases and J shed 3 bases, with 13 bases lying between them. This CDR3 comprises 15 residues.

J is TRBJ2-1 and V is TRBV7-9; TRBD2 matches 14 bases. Germline-derived CDR1 and CDR2 are SEHNR and FQNEAQ (reference sequence). This CDR3 spans 14 amino acids. V lost 4 bases and J lost 7; bases outside the gene matches: 0. The DNA for the CDR3 is TGTGCCAGCAGCTGGACTAGCGGGAGGAATGAGCAGTTCTTC. This sequence encodes CASSWTSGRNEQFF.

This clone is deemed medium-sized. The V gene is TRBV27, the J gene TRBJ2-4; no firm D call. Trimming cost V 6 bases and J 9 bases, with 12 bases left between them. CDR1 MNHEY and CDR2 SMNVEV come from the germline V gene (reference sequence). CDR3 length: 12 residues. DNA for the CDR3: TGTGCCAGCAGCGCCACATTAGGCATTCAGTACTTC. Its protein is CASSATLGIQYF.

This clone was counted only a few times. The V and J genes are TRBV13 and TRBJ2-7; 8 bases agree with TRBD1. V gave up 1 base and J gave up 2 bases; unmatched junction bases: 4. The germline CDR1 and CDR2 sequences are PRHDT and FYEKMQ (reference sequence). The CDR3 runs to 15 residues. CDR3 in amino acids: CASSLEGTGTYEQYF. In DNA, the CDR3 is TGTGCCAGCAGCTTAGAGGGGACAGGAACCTACGAGCAGTACTTC.

The chain couples TRBV27 to TRBJ2-7, with 14 bases identical to TRBD2. The CDR3 runs to 16 residues. CDR1 is MNHEY and CDR2 is SMNVEV in the germline V gene (reference sequence). Losses at the gene ends were 10 bases for V and 7 bases for J; bases not matched to a gene: 15. DNA of the CDR3: TGTGCCACTAGGCCGGGACTAGCGGGAGTCGGGTGGGAGCAGTACTTC. It yields the protein CATRPGLAGVGWEQYF.

This clone appeared a few times. This sequence joins TRBV14 and TRBJ1-1; D is unresolved. Germline-derived CDR1 and CDR2 are SGHDN and FVKESK. V lost 6 bases and J 0 bases, leaving 8 bases between the germline ends. The CDR3 length is 13 residues. The DNA for the CDR3 is TGTGCCAGCAGACGGACGTTGAACACTGAAGCTTTCTTT. Translated: CASRRTLNTEAFF.

The V gene is TRBV11-2, the J gene TRBJ2-3, with 8 bases aligning to TRBD1. The length of the CDR3 is 16 residues. The J segment lost 3 bases and the V segment lost 3 bases, leaving 8 bases of the junction unmatched. Germline V gene sequence: CDR1 SGHAT, CDR2 FQNNGV. CDR3 sequence reads: CASSLRRGQGTDTQYF. In nucleotides, the CDR3 is TGTGCCAGCAGCTTGAGACGAGGACAGGGAACAGATACGCAGTATTTT.

This clone was found once. The chain has TRBV19 and TRBJ1-1; no definite D call. V was clipped by 4 bases and J by 5 bases, with 11 bases between them. The CDR3 has 13 residues. CDR1 LNHDA and CDR2 SQIVND come from the germline V gene (reference sequence). The CDR3 DNA sequence: TGTGCCAGTAGTACGAACCTGGGGACTGAAGCTTTCTTT. Protein: CASSTNLGTEAFF.

The chain couples TRBV5-1 to TRBJ1-1, with D possibly being TRBD1 (6 bases). Per the germline V gene, CDR1 is SGHRS and CDR2 is YFSETQ. Trimming removed 4 bases at V and 1 base at J, with 14 bases between. The CDR3 is made up of 15 amino acids. CDR3 residues: CASSPEGVTNTEAFF. The CDR3 nucleotides are TGCGCCAGCAGCCCGGAGGGGGTAACGAACACTGAAGCTTTCTTT.

This chain uses TRBV7-2 with TRBJ2-7; D not resolved. The CDR3 runs to 15 residues. V was clipped by 4 bases and J by 0 bases, with 13 bases between them. Germline V gives CDR1 SGHTA, CDR2 FQGNSA. The CDR3 DNA follows: TGTGCCAGCAGCTACCCCGGAGATCCCTCCTACGAGCAGTACTTC. Its protein is CASSYPGDPSYEQYF.

J is TRBJ2-1 and V is TRBV11-2; D is unclear. Trimming removed 5 bases at V and 1 base at J, with 12 bases between. The CDR3 sequence is 15 residues long. Per the germline V gene, CDR1 is SGHAT and CDR2 is FQNNGV. The CDR3: CASSPARSSYNEQFF. The CDR3 DNA reads TGTGCCAGCAGCCCGGCTAGAAGTTCCTACAATGAGCAGTTCTTC.

This clone was seen a handful of times. The chain carries TRBV4-2 and TRBJ2-7; TRBD2 matches 10 bases. After removal of 5 bases from V and 1 base from J, the junction contained 8 bases not matched to a gene. From germline, CDR1 is LGHNA and CDR2 YNFKEQ. The CDR3 covers 16 residues. CDR3: CASSLLLAGASYEQYF. DNA of the CDR3: TGTGCCAGCAGCTTGCTTCTAGCGGGAGCATCCTACGAGCAGTACTTC.